The next 28 T cell receptor beta chains were all read from a single sample in a study of blood T cell repertoires in COVID-19. Only in-frame clones appear in the TCRdb table, and some are missing; sequencing was by immunoSEQ multiplex PCR. The sample carries nearly 200,000 clones, just under 85% recorded once. Sequenced input: peripheral blood. These TCRs come from a human donor with acute or convalescent COVID-19. The donor label of this sample is uncertain.

The J gene is TRBJ2-4, the V gene TRBV7-2; 10 bases line up with TRBD1. Germline trimming cut 5 bases from V and 7 bases from J; bases unmatched to any gene: 8. The CDR3 extends over 15 amino acids. The germline V gene encodes CDR1 SGHTA and CDR2 FQGNSA. In nucleotides, the CDR3 is TGTGCCAGCAGCCTAGGGGGGACAGGGGACAACATTCAGTACTTC. It codes for CASSLGGTGDNIQYF.

This clone was detected a few times. The V gene is TRBV30, the J gene TRBJ1-6, with a tentative D call TRBD1 (6 bases). Trimming stripped 3 bases from V and 7 bases from J, with 10 bases between. Per germline, CDR1 GTSNPN and CDR2 SVGIG (reference sequence). CDR3 length equals 13 residues. The CDR3 nucleotides read TGTGCCTGGAGGGACAGATACAATTCACCCCTCCACTTT. Translated: CAWRDRYNSPLHF.

The rearrangement joins TRBV2 to TRBJ1-3, with D possibly matching TRBD1 (6 bases). V lost 2 bases, J lost 0 bases, and 8 bases lay in between. Germline CDR1 reads SNHLY; CDR2 reads FYNNEI. The CDR3 has 15 amino acids. CDR3 coding DNA: TGTGCCAGCAGTGAAACAGGGTACTCTGGAAACACCATATATTTT. Translation: CASSETGYSGNTIYF. Together with reference TRBV2 and TRBJ1-3, the CDR3 gives the full variable domain: EPEVTQTPSHQVTQMGQEVILRCVPISNHLYFYWYRQILGQKVEFLVSFYNNEISEKSEIFDDQFSVERPDGSNFTLKIRSTKLEDSAMYFCASSETGYSGNTIYFGEGSWLTVV.

The CDR3 DNA reads TGTGCCAGTAGTATCAACGGGATGAAGGTGACAGATACGCAGTATTTT. Residues: CASSINGMKVTDTQYF. The chain employs TRBV19 and TRBJ2-3; weak D call: TRBD2 (5 bases). V gave up 3 bases and J gave up 3 bases, with 16 bases separating them. CDR1 is LNHDA and CDR2 is SQIVND in the germline V gene (reference sequence). This CDR3 is built from 16 residues.

The V call is TRBV5-8, the J call TRBJ1-3, with D maybe TRBD1 (5 bases). V was pared by 1 base and J by 3 bases, with 11 bases between. The CDR3 extends over 15 amino acids. Germline-derived CDR1 and CDR2 are SGHTS and YDEGEE. The CDR3 sequence is CASSLFGGLGNTIYF. The CDR3 nucleotides read TGTGCCAGCAGCTTGTTCGGGGGTCTTGGAAACACCATATATTTT.

The J gene is TRBJ2-2, the V gene TRBV27, with 12 bases matching TRBD2. V trimming: 7 bases; J trimming: 0 bases; junction bases outside the gene matches: 12. This CDR3 spans 19 amino acids. The germline V gene has CDR1 MNHEY and CDR2 SMNVEV (reference sequence). The CDR3: CASTALGLAGKANTGELFF. The CDR3 DNA sequence: TGTGCCAGCACCGCTCTCGGACTAGCGGGGAAGGCGAACACCGGGGAGCTGTTTTTT.

This clone was counted a few times. V is TRBV18 and J is TRBJ1-2; D not certain. The V gene lost 3 bases and the J gene lost 4 bases, with 9 bases spanning the gap. This CDR3 has 13 residues. The germline CDR1 and CDR2 sequences are KGHSH and LQKENI. The CDR3 sequence is CASSPLPLYGYTF. The CDR3, as DNA: TGTGCCAGCTCACCCCTTCCCCTCTATGGCTACACCTTC. The full variable domain, its missing parts supplied by reference TRBV18 and TRBJ1-2, is NAGVMQNPRHLVRRRGQEARLRCSPMKGHSHVYWYRQLPEEGLKFMVYLQKENIIDESGMPKERFSAEFPKEGPSILRIQQVVRGDSAAYFCASSPLPLYGYTFGSGTRLTVV.

The chain couples TRBV4-2 to TRBJ2-1, with no clear D. This CDR3 is built from 12 residues. Germline-derived CDR1 and CDR2 are LGHNA and YNFKEQ. V was trimmed by 4 bases and J by 2 bases, leaving 3 bases between them. Here the CDR3 reads CASSPAYNEQFF. CDR3 in DNA: TGTGCCAGCAGCCCCGCCTACAATGAGCAGTTCTTC.

CDR3 nucleotides: TGCGCCAGCAGCGCACAAACTAGCGGGAGGGCCGCAGATACGCAGTATTTT. Its translation is CASSAQTSGRAADTQYF. The chain has TRBV4-3 and TRBJ2-3, with TRBD2 matching 13 bases. Germline V gene lookup returns CDR1 LGHNA and CDR2 YSLEER. Trimming took 5 bases from V and 4 from J; bases not matched to a gene: 9. The CDR3 has 17 amino acids.

This chain joins TRBV7-9 and TRBJ2-3; tentatively, D is TRBD1 (6 bases). The germline V gene encodes CDR1 SEHNR and CDR2 FQNEAQ (reference sequence). The CDR3 totals 17 residues. The V gene lost 5 bases and the J gene lost 1 base, with 19 bases spanning the gap. The CDR3 loop is CASSPQGRKGGTDTQYF. The CDR3 DNA reads TGTGCCAGCAGCCCTCAGGGGCGGAAGGGAGGCACAGATACGCAGTATTTT.

The CDR3 is CASSFSGPYNEQFF. CDR3 sequence (DNA): TGTGCCAGCAGCTTTAGCGGGCCATACAATGAGCAGTTCTTC. The rearrangement links TRBV5-4 to TRBJ2-1; TRBD2 aligns across 7 bases. The CDR3 is made up of 14 amino acids. Germline V CDR1 and CDR2: SGHNT, YYREEE (reference sequence). The trim removed 2 bases at V and 4 bases at J, leaving 3 bases unmatched.

The CDR3 coding sequence is TGTGCCATCAGCGATAGCGGGAGGTCCTACGAGCAGTACTTC. Amino acid sequence: CAISDSGRSYEQYF. The chain uses TRBV10-3 and TRBJ2-7, with 10 bases fitting TRBD2. Per germline, CDR1 ENHRY and CDR2 SYGVKD. V was pared by 6 bases and J by 1 base, with 3 bases of the junction left unmatched. This CDR3 is built from 14 residues.

V usage is TRBV5-1 and J usage is TRBJ2-1; D unclear. V gave up 0 bases and J gave up 2 bases, with 12 bases separating them. The CDR3 extends over 16 amino acids. Per the germline V gene, CDR1 is SGHRS and CDR2 is YFSETQ. The CDR3 sequence: CASSLAGETTYNEQFF. CDR3 bases: TGCGCCAGCAGCTTGGCCGGTGAAACTACCTACAATGAGCAGTTCTTC.

The chain links TRBV5-1 to TRBJ1-2; the D gene is possibly TRBD1 (6 bases). The CDR3 length is 14 residues. Trimming stripped 4 bases from V and 5 bases from J, with 15 bases between. Per germline, CDR1 SGHRS and CDR2 YFSETQ. As DNA, the CDR3 is TGCGCCAGCAGCGCGAAACAGGGAATTTATGGCTACACCTTC. This translates into CASSAKQGIYGYTF.

This clone was observed a few times. DNA of the CDR3: TGCGCCAGCAGCTTGGCCCCAGGCCCCTACGAGCAGTACTTC. Amino acids: CASSLAPGPYEQYF. The chain is built from TRBV5-1 and TRBJ2-7, with D unresolved. With 0 bases removed from V and 2 bases from J, the gap between germline ends came to 9 bases. The CDR3 runs to 14 residues. The germline gives CDR1 SGHRS, CDR2 YFSETQ.

V and J are TRBV11-2 and TRBJ1-1, with D perhaps matching TRBD1 (6 bases). The germline V and J ends were trimmed by 4 bases and 5 bases, with 14 bases remaining between them. This CDR3 region has 14 residues. Germline V gives CDR1 SGHAT, CDR2 FQNNGV. In nucleotides, the CDR3 is TGTGCCAGCAGCTCCGAGACAGGTCGTACTGAAGCTTTCTTT. Its protein product is CASSSETGRTEAFF.

Notes on this clone: The same CDR3 is also encoded by other DNA sequences in this sample. This chain connects TRBV4-3 to TRBJ2-7; 7 nucleotides match TRBD2. Per the germline V gene, CDR1 is LGHNA and CDR2 is YSLEER. The CDR3 runs 14 residues. V trimming: 1 base; J trimming: 2 bases; junction bases outside the gene matches: 2. The CDR3, as DNA: TGCGCCAGCAGCCAAGGGGGGGGACCCTACGAGCAGTACTTC. As protein: CASSQGGGPYEQYF.

This chain joins TRBV9 and TRBJ2-1; 7 bases are a match to TRBD2. Trimming cost V 4 bases and J 4 bases; bases outside gene matches: 5. The CDR3 extends over 14 amino acids. The germline V gene has CDR1 SGDLS and CDR2 YYNGEE. CDR3 coding DNA: TGTGCCAGCAGCACCGCTAGCGGTTACAATGAGCAGTTCTTC. Amino acid sequence: CASSTASGYNEQFF.

This clone has a handful of counts. The chain combines TRBV7-2 with TRBJ1-2; 8 nucleotides agree with TRBD1. CDR3 length equals 15 residues. J was trimmed by 3 bases and V by 5 bases; bases with no gene match: 8. Germline V lookup: CDR1 SGHTA, CDR2 FQGNSA. The CDR3 loop reads CASSLSRDRYYGYTF. The CDR3 nucleotides are TGTGCCAGCAGCCTTAGCCGGGACAGGTACTATGGCTACACCTTC.

V usage is TRBV28 and J usage is TRBJ1-5; tentatively, D is TRBD1 (6 bases). Germline-derived CDR1 and CDR2 are MDHEN and SYDVKM. This CDR3 comprises 18 residues. The V end was cut by 2 bases, the J end by 4 bases, with 21 bases between. The CDR3 nucleotides are TGTGCCAGCAGTTTACCCCTCCTAGGACAGAGGATGAATCAGCCCCAGCATTTT. It yields the protein CASSLPLLGQRMNQPQHF.

The chain uses TRBV7-3 and TRBJ2-2; D is unresolved. There are 13 residues in the CDR3. Germline values: CDR1 SGHTA, CDR2 FQGTGA. V lost 4 bases and J lost 6, with 9 bases in between. CDR3 sequence: CASSSGQAGELFF. The CDR3 region has the DNA TGTGCCAGCAGCTCCGGCCAGGCCGGGGAGCTGTTTTTT.

The chain combines TRBV7-3 with TRBJ1-2; 7 nucleotides line up with TRBD1. The length of the CDR3 is 16 residues. Germline V gene data show CDR1 as SGHTA and CDR2 as FQGTGA. Trimming at V came to 5 bases and at J to 4 bases, leaving 13 bases not matched to a gene. The CDR3 DNA reads TGTGCCAGCAGCCCATCCGGGGACAGAGCAACCTATGGCTACACCTTC. Amino acid sequence: CASSPSGDRATYGYTF.

The genes are TRBV15 and TRBJ2-3; TRBD2 aligns across 11 bases. Germline V gene data show CDR1 as LNHNV and CDR2 as YYDKDF (reference sequence). The J segment lost 0 bases and the V segment lost 5 bases, leaving 1 base of the junction unmatched. This CDR3 spans 15 amino acids. In DNA form, the CDR3 reads TGTGCCACCAGCCGACTAGCGGGAAGCACAGATACGCAGTATTTT. The encoded protein is CATSRLAGSTDTQYF.

This chain joins TRBV3-1 (or the pseudogene TRBV3-2) and TRBJ2-1, with 8 positions matching TRBD2. Germline loops: CDR1 LGHDT, CDR2 YNNKEL (reference sequence). CDR3 length: 16 residues. The J segment lost 0 bases and the V segment lost 3 bases, leaving 4 bases of the junction unmatched. The CDR3 sequence: CASSQGSGSSYNEQFF. Written as DNA, the CDR3 is TGTGCCAGCAGCCAGGGCAGCGGGAGCTCCTACAATGAGCAGTTCTTC.

This clone was observed a few times. The V gene is TRBV28, the J gene TRBJ1-2; weak D call: TRBD1 (6 bases). Trimming stripped 6 bases from V and 4 bases from J, with 15 bases between. This CDR3 contains 14 residues. Germline-derived CDR1 and CDR2 are MDHEN and SYDVKM. The DNA for the CDR3 is TGTGCCAGCAGCCCTGGGGGGGGGCCCTATGGCTACACCTTC. Translation gives CASSPGGGPYGYTF.

The chain links TRBV4-2 to TRBJ1-3; no reliable D call. This CDR3 region has 14 residues. Germline V gene sequence: CDR1 LGHNA, CDR2 YNFKEQ. V lost 4 bases to trimming and J lost 0 bases, with 7 bases between them. The CDR3 region is CASSPDTSGNTIYF. CDR3 sequence (DNA): TGTGCCAGCAGCCCCGACACCTCTGGAAACACCATATATTTT.

The chain couples TRBV27 to TRBJ2-5; 9 positions match TRBD2. Germline lookup yields CDR1 MNHEY and CDR2 SMNVEV (reference sequence). V lost 8 bases to trimming and J lost 5 bases; unmatched junction nucleotides: 6. The CDR3 sequence is 13 residues long. CDR3: CASQGGRGETQYF. CDR3 sequence (DNA): TGTGCCAGCCAAGGCGGGAGGGGTGAGACCCAGTACTTC.

This CDR3 reads CASSLLAGVFYEQYF. For the CDR3, the DNA is TGTGCCAGCAGCCTCTTAGCGGGAGTTTTCTACGAGCAGTACTTC. This sequence joins TRBV7-2 and TRBJ2-7; 9 bases match TRBD2. Unmatched junction bases numbered 8, after V lost 5 bases and J lost 3 bases. Germline V gene lookup returns CDR1 SGHTA and CDR2 FQGNSA. The length of the CDR3 is 15 residues.